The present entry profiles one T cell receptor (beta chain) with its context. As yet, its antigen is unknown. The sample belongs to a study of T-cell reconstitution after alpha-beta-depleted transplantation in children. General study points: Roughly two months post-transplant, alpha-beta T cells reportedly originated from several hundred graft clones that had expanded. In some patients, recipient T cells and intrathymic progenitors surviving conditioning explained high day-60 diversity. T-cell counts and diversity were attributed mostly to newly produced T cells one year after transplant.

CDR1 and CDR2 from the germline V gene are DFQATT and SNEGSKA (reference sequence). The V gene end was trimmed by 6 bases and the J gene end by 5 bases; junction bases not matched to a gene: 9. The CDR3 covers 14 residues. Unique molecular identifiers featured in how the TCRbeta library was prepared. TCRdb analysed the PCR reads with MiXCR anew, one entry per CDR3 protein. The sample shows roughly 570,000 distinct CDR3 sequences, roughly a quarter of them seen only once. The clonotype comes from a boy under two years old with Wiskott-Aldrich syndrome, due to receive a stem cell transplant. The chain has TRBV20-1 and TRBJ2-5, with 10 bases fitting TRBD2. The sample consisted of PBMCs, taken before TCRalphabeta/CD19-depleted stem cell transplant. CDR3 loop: CSATTAGGPETQYF. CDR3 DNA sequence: TGCAGTGCCACAACAGCGGGAGGGCCGGAGACCCAGTACTTC.